Following are 2 T cell receptor beta chains from one sample sequenced in a study of beta chain features in type 1 diabetes listed by TCRdb under 2018. The study at large found these results: Type 1 diabetes patients showed a moderate but significant shortening of TCRB CDR3 length in all four CD4+ subsets.

What these receptors recognize is not known. The library was prepared using the immunoSEQ multiplex PCR assay. The entire amount of isolated RNA was reverse transcribed using the High Capacity cDNA Reverse Transcription Kit, so the sequenced TCRB transcripts were expressed ones. Here the immuneACCESS table is served through TCRdb, limited to in-frame sequences with V and J called. Missing clones are a known gap in these copies; in checked studies unresolved V genes cover under half, and the rest lacks a known reason. The sample data list around 310,000 clones, and roughly 12% of these were observed just once. In total, the top ten clones hold over 0.014% of the sample. The specimen sequenced was naive CD4+ T cells from blood. This sample's cell subset or site label indicates: true naive CD4+ T cells. The origin of the receptors is a woman aged 18-29 years with type 1 diabetes.

The rearrangement uses TRBV15 and TRBJ1-2; 8 bases are a match to TRBD1. CDR1 is LNHNV and CDR2 is YYDKDF in the germline V gene (reference sequence). V gave up 8 bases and J gave up 4 bases; unmatched junction bases: 6. The CDR3 sequence is 13 residues long. CDR3 in amino acids: CATGQGGGYGYTF. Written as DNA, the CDR3 is TGTGCCACCGGACAGGGTGGGGGCTATGGCTACACCTTC.

This clone was detected only a few times. The V call is TRBV30, the J call TRBJ2-5; D may be TRBD1 (6 bases). The CDR3 runs 13 residues. Trimming shortened V by 3 bases and J by 1 base, and 9 bases separated the two germline ends. Germline assignment: CDR1 GTSNPN and CDR2 SVGIG (reference sequence). This CDR3 reads CAWSGTFQETQYF. The CDR3 DNA is TGTGCCTGGAGCGGGACATTCCAAGAGACCCAGTACTTC.